This T cell receptor (beta chain) was obtained from a study of molecular identifiers for immune sequencing clone quantification. Previously described methods and listed TCR primers were used for bulk TCR libraries. TCRdb independently ran MiXCR on the PCR reads; one entry per CDR3 protein. In the table there are a few hundred thousand distinct CDR3 sequences, about 26% of which are singletons. There are 18 residues in the CDR3. Germline CDR1 is LGHNA and CDR2 is YSLEER. Trimming pared 0 bases from V and 1 base from J, leaving 17 bases between. The receptor's source is a human donor in good health. Some libraries in this study had Jurkat cell RNA spiked in. Sequenced input: naive CD8+ T cells from blood, with Jurkat cell RNA spiked in. Subset noted: FACS-sorted CD8+CD4-CCR7+CD45RA+ naive T cells. This chain uses TRBV4-3 with TRBJ2-3; D is ambiguous. CDR3 in DNA: TGCGCCAGCAGCCAAGAGTTGGGCAGAAGGTTGGGCACAGATACGCAGTATTTT. This codes for CASSQELGRRLGTDTQYF.